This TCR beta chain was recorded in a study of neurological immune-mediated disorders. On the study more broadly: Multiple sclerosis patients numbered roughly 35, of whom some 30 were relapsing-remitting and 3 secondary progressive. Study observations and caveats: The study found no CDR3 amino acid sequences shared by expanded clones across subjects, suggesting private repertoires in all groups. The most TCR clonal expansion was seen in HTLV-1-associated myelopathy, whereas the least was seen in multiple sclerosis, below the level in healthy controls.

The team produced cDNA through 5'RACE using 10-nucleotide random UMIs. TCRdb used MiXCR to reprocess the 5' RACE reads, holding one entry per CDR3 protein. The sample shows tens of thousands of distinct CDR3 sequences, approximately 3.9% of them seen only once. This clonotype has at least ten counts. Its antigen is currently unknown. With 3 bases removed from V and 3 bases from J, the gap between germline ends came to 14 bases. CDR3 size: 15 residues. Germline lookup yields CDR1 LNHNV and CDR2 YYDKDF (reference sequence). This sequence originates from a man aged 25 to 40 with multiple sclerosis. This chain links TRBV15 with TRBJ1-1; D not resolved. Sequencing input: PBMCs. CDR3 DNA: TGTGCCACCAGCAGGCCTCAGTCGGGGTACACTGAAGCTTTCTTT. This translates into CATSRPQSGYTEAFF.